This TCR beta chain was profiled in a study of siplizumab effects on memory and regulatory T cells. The method was immunoSEQ multiplex PCR; TCRdb's version includes in-frame clones alone and lacks a portion of them. Of fewer than 120,000 clones in the sample, roughly 92% are singletons; the top ten hold 1.3%. Study observations and caveats: Greater diversity than memory cells seemed evident in naive T cells, which also appeared to be major alloresponse contributors. A mean of roughly 70% of mappable alloreactive CD4+ clones were Treg-derived with siplizumab, compared with roughly 25% in controls. Alloreactive sequences whose origin lay in unstimulated CD4+ memory cells were significantly reduced by siplizumab. Phenotypic classification as naive or memory proved unattainable for roughly 75-96% of proliferating CD4+ or CD8+ clones.

A word on this clone: Antigen unknown.

Germline loops: CDR1 ENHRY, CDR2 SYGVKD. Trimming cost V 5 bases and J 6 bases, with 16 bases left between them. The CDR3 consists of 14 residues. The sequenced sample was CD4+ T cells sorted from blood. The receptor was derived from a human donor in good health. This rearrangement joins TRBV10-3 to TRBJ1-2; D is unclear. The CDR3 sequence is CAISQGRDQNGYTF. The CDR3 bases are TGTGCCATCAGTCAAGGGCGGGATCAGAATGGCTACACCTTC.